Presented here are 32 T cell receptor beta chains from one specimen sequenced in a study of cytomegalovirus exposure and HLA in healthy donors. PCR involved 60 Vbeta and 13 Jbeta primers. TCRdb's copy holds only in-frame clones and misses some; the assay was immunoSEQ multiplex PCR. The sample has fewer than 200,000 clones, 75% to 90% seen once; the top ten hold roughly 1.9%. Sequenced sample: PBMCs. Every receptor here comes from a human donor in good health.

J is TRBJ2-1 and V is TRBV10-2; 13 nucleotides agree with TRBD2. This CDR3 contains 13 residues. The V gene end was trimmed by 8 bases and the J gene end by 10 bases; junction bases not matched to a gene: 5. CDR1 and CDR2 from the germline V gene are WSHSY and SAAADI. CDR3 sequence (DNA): TGCGCCAGCCTCTGGACTAGCGGGGGCGAGCAGTTCTTC. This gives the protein CASLWTSGGEQFF.

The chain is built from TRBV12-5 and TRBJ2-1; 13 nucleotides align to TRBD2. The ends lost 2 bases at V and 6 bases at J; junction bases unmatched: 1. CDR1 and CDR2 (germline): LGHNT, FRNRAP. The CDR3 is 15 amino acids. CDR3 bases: TGTGCTAGTGGTTTGTGGACTAGCGGGGGCAATGAGCAGTTCTTC. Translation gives CASGLWTSGGNEQFF.

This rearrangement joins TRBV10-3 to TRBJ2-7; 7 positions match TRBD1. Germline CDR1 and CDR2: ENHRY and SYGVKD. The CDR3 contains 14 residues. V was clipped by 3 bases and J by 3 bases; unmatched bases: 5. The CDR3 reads CAISEQGKVYEQYF. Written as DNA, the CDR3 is TGTGCCATCAGTGAACAGGGGAAAGTCTACGAGCAGTACTTC.

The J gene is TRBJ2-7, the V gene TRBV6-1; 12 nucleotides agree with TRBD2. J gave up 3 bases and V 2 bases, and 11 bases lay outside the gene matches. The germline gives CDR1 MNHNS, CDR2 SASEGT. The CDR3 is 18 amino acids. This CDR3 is CASSERTSGAPGSYEQYF. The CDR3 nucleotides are TGTGCCAGCAGTGAAAGGACTAGCGGGGCCCCGGGGAGCTACGAGCAGTACTTC.

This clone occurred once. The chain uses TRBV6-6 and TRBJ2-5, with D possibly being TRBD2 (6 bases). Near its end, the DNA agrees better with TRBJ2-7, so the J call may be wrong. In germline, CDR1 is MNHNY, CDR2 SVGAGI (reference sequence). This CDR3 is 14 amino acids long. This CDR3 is CASGFSAGSYEQYF. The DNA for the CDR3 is TGTGCCAGCGGGTTCAGCGCGGGGTCCTACGAGCAGTACTTC.

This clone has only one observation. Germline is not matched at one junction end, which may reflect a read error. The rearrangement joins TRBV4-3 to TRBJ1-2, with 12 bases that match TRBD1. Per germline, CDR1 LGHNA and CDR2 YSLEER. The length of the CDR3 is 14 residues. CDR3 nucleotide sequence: TGCGCCAGCAGCCAGGGACAGGGGGCGTGGGGCTACCCCTTC. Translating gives CASSQGQGAWGYPF.

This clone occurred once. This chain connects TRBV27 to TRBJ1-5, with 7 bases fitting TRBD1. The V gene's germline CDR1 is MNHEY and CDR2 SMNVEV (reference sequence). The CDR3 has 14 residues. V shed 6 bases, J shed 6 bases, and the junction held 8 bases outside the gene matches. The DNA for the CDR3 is TGTGCCAGCAGAGACAGGGAAGATGTTCAGCCCCAGCATTTT. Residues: CASRDREDVQPQHF.

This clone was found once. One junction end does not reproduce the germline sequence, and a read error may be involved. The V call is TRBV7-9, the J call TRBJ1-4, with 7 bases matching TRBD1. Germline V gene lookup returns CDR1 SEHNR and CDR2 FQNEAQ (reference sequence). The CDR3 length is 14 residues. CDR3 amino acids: CSSNITGVNEKLFF. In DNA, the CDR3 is TGTTCCAGCAACATTACAGGGGTGAATGAAAAACTGTTTTTT. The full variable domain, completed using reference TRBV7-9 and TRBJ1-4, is DTGVSQNPRHKITKRGQNVTFRCDPISEHNRLYWYRQTLGQGPEFLTYFQNEAQLEKSRLLSDRFSAERPKGSFSTLEIQRTEQGDSAMYLCSSNITGVNEKLFFGSGTQLSVL.

The DNA of the CDR3 is TGTGCCAGCCGGAGCGGGGGGTTTAGCACAGATACGCAGTATTTT. Its protein is CASRSGGFSTDTQYF. The V call is TRBV9, the J call TRBJ2-3; 9 nucleotides align to TRBD2. Germline V gene lookup returns CDR1 SGDLS and CDR2 YYNGEE. The CDR3 sequence is 15 residues long. The J segment lost 0 bases and the V segment lost 7 bases, leaving 6 bases of the junction unmatched. Full variable domain (remainder filled in from reference TRBV9 and TRBJ2-3): DSGVTQTPKHLITATGQRVTLRCSPRSGDLSVYWYQQSLDQGLQFLIQYYNGEERAKGNILERFSAQQFPDLHSELNLSSLELGDSALYFCASRSGGFSTDTQYFGPGTRLTVL.

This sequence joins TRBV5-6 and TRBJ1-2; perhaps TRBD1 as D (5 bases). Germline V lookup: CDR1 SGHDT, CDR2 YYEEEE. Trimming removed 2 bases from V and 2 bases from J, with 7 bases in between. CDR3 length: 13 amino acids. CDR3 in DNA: TGTGCCAGCAGCTTATCAGGGAACTATGGCTACACCTTC. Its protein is CASSLSGNYGYTF.

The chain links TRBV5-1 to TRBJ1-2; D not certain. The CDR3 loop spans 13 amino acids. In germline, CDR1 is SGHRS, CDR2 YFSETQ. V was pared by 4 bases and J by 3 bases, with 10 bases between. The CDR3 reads CASSPRRDYGYTF. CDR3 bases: TGCGCCAGCAGCCCTCGACGGGACTATGGCTACACCTTC.

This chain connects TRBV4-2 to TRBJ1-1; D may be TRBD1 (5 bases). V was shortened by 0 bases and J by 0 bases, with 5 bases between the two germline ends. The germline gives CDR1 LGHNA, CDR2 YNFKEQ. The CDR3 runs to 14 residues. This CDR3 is CASSQEQVNTEAFF. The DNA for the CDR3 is TGTGCCAGCAGCCAAGAACAGGTGAACACTGAAGCTTTCTTT.

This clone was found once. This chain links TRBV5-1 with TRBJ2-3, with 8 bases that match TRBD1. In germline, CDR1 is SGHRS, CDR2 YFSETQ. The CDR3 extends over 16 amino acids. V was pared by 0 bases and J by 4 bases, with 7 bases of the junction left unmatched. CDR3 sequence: CASSLGDRRGADTQYF. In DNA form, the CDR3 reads TGCGCCAGCAGCTTGGGGGACAGGAGAGGGGCAGATACGCAGTATTTT.

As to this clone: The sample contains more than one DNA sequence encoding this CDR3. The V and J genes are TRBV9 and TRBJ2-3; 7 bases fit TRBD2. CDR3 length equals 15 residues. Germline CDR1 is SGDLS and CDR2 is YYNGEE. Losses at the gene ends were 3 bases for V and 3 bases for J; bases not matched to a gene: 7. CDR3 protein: CASSASGGGTDTQYF. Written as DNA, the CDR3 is TGTGCCAGCAGCGCGTCCGGGGGAGGGACAGATACGCAGTATTTT.

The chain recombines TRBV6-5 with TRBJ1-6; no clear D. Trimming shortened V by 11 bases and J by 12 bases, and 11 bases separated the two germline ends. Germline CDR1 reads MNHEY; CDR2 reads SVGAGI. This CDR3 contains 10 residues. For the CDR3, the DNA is TGTGCCCCACCCCACGGACCCCTCCACTTT. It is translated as CAPPHGPLHF.

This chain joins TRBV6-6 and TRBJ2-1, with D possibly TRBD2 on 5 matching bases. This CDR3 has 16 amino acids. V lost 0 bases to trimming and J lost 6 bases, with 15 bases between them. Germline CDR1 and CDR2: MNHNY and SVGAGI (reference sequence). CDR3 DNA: TGTGCCAGCAGTTACTCGTGGGAGATTATACCCAATGAGCAGTTCTTC. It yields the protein CASSYSWEIIPNEQFF.

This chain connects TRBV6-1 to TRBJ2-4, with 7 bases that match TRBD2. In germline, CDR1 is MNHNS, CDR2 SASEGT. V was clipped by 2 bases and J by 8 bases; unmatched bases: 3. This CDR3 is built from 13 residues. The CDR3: CASSESGRHIQYF. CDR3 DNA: TGTGCCAGCAGTGAATCCGGGAGGCACATTCAGTACTTC.

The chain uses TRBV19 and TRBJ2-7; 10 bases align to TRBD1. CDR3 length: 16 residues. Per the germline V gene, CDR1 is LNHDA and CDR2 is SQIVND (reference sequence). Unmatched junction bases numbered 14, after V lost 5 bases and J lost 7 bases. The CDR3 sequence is CASSPRQGAIPREQYF. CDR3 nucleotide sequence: TGTGCCAGTAGTCCGAGACAGGGGGCGATCCCCAGGGAGCAGTACTTC.

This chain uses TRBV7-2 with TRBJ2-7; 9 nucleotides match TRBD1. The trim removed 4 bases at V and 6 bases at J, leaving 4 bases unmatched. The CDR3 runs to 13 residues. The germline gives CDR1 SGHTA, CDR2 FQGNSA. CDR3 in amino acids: CASSSGTGSEQYF. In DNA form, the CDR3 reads TGTGCCAGCAGCTCCGGGACAGGGTCCGAGCAGTACTTC.

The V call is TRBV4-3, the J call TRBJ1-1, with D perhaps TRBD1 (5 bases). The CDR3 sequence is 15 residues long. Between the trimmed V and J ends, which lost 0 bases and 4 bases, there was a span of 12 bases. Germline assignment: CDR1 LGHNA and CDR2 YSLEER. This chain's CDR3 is CASSQEAGVRTEAFF. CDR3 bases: TGCGCCAGCAGCCAAGAGGCGGGGGTTCGCACTGAAGCTTTCTTT.

The DNA for the CDR3 is TGTGCCAGTAGTATACCAGGGGTGGTCACCGGGGAGCTGTTTTTT. Translating it yields CASSIPGVVTGELFF. The gene calls are TRBV19 and TRBJ2-2; D is possibly TRBD1 (6 bases). The V gene's germline CDR1 is LNHDA and CDR2 SQIVND (reference sequence). The CDR3 loop spans 15 amino acids. The V gene lost 2 bases and the J gene lost 4 bases, with 11 bases spanning the gap.

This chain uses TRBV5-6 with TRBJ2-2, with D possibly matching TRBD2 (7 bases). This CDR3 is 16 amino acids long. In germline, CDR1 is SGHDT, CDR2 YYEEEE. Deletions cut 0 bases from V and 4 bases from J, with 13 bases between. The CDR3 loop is CASSLDGGGRTGELFF. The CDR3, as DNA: TGTGCCAGCAGCTTGGATGGGGGGGGGCGCACCGGGGAGCTGTTTTTT.

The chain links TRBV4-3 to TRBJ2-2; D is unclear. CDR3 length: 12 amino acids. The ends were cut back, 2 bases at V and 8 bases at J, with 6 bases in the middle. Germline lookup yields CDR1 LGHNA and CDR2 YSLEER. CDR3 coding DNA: TGCGCCAGCAGCCAAACCAGGGGGGAGCTGTTTTTT. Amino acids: CASSQTRGELFF.

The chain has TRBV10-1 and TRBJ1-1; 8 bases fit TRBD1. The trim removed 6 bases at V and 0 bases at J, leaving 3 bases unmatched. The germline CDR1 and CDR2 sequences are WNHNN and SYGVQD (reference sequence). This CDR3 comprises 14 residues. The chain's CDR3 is CASSPDRVNTEAFF. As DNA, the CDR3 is TGCGCCAGCAGCCCGGACAGGGTGAACACTGAAGCTTTCTTT.

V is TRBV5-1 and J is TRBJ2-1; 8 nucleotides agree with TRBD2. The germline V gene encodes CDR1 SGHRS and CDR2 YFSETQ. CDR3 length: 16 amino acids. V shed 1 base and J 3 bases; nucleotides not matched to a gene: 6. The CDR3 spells CASSLFPGGDYNEQFF. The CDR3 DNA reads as TGCGCCAGCAGCTTGTTTCCCGGGGGGGACTACAATGAGCAGTTCTTC. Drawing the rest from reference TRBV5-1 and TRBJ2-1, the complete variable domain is KAGVTQTPRYLIKTRGQQVTLSCSPISGHRSVSWYQQTPGQGLQFLFEYFSETQRNKGNFPGRFSGRQFSNSRSEMNVSTLELGDSALYLCASSLFPGGDYNEQFFGPGTRLTVL.

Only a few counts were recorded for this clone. The CDR3 protein is CASSSHRGAYEQYF. CDR3 bases: TGCGCCAGCAGCTCCCACAGGGGGGCCTACGAGCAGTACTTC. The V and J genes are TRBV4-3 and TRBJ2-7, with 8 nucleotides matching TRBD1. The CDR3 length is 14 residues. CDR1 and CDR2 from the germline V gene are LGHNA and YSLEER. V was clipped by 5 bases and J by 2 bases; unmatched bases: 5.

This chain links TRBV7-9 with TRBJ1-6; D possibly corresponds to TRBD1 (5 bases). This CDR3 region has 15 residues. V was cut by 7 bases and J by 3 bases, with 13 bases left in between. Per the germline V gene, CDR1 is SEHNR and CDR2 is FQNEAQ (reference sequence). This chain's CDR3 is CASTSTDNYNSPLHF. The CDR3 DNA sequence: TGTGCCAGCACGTCGACAGATAACTATAATTCACCCCTCCACTTT.

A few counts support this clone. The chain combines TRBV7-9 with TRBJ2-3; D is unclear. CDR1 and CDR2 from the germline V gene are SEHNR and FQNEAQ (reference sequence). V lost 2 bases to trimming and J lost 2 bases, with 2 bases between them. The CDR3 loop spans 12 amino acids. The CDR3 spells CASSLYTDTQYF. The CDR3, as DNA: TGTGCCAGCAGCTTATACACAGATACGCAGTATTTT.

CDR3: CASSPGLETQYF. CDR3 DNA: TGTGCCAGCAGCCCAGGGTTGGAGACCCAGTACTTC. The chain links TRBV7-2 to TRBJ2-5; maybe TRBD1 (5 bases). The V end was cut by 5 bases, the J end by 5 bases, with 9 bases between. CDR1 is SGHTA, CDR2 FQGNSA, per germline. The CDR3 totals 12 residues.

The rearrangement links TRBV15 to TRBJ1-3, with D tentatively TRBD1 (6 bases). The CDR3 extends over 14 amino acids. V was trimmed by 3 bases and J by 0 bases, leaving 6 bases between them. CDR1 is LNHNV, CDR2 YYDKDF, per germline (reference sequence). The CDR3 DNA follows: TGTGCCACCAGCAGCAGGGGCTCTGGAAACACCATATATTTT. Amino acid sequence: CATSSRGSGNTIYF.

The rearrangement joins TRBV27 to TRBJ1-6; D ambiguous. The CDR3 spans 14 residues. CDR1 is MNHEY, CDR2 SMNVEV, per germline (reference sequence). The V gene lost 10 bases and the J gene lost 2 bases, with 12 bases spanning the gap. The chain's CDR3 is CATCPGTYNSPLHF. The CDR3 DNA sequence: TGTGCCACCTGCCCGGGGACCTATAATTCACCCCTCCACTTT.

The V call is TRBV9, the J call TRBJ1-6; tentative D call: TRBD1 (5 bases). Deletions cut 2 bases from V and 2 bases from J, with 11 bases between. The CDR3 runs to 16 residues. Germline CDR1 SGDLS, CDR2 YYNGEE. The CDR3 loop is CASSVQGAPYNSPLHF. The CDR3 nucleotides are TGTGCCAGCAGCGTTCAAGGGGCTCCCTATAATTCACCCCTCCACTTT.